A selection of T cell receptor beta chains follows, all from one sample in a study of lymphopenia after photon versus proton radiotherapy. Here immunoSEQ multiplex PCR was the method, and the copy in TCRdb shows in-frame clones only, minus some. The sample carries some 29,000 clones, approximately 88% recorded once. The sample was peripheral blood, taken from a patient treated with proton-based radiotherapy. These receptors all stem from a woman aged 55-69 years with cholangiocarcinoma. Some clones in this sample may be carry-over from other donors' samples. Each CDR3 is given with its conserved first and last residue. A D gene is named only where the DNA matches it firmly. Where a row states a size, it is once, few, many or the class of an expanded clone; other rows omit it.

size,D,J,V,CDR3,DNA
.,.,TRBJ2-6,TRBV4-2,CASSQGDGANVLTF,TGTGCCAGCAGCCAGGGAGATGGGGCCAACGTCCTGACTTTC
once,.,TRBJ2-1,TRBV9,CASSVGSRGEQFF,TGTGCCAGCAGCGTAGGGTCCCGAGGTGAGCAGTTCTTC
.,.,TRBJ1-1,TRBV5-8,CASSLEVEGYIEAFF,TGTGCCAGCAGCTTGGAAGTCGAGGGGTATATTGAAGCTTTCTTT
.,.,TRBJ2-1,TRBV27,CASSSAPSSYNEQFF,TGTGCCAGCAGTTCGGCTCCGAGCTCCTACAATGAGCAGTTCTTC
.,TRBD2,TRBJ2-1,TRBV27,CASSLAGEEQFF,TGTGCCAGCAGTTTGGCGGGAGAAGAGCAGTTCTTC
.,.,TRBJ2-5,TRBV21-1,CASSTPPGPRRETQYF,TGTGCCAGCAGCACCCCGCCGGGTCCCCGACGCGAGACCCAGTACTTC
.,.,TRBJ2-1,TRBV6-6,CASSLSRDSYNEQFF,TGTGCCAGCAGCCTCTCCAGGGACTCCTACAATGAGCAGTTCTTC
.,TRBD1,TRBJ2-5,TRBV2,CASSYTGGTQETQYF,TGTGCCAGCAGCTACACAGGGGGTACCCAAGAGACCCAGTACTTC
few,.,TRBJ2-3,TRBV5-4,CASSWGYIMGASTDTQYF,TGTGCCAGCAGCTGGGGGTACATTATGGGAGCTAGCACAGATACGCAGTATTTT
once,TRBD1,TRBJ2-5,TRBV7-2,CASSLQTGPETQYF,TGTGCCAGCAGCCTCCAGACAGGGCCGGAGACCCAGTACTTC
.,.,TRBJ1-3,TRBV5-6,CASSFLGHTNSGNTIYF,TGTGCCAGCAGCTTTTTGGGCCACACGAACTCTGGAAACACCATATATTTT
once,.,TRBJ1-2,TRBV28,CATQGRTAQTVFYGYTF,TGTGCCACCCAAGGAAGGACAGCCCAAACCGTATTTTATGGCTACACCTTC
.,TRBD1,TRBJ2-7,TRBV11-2,CASSLDLGTGRNEQYF,TGTGCCAGCAGCTTAGATCTGGGGACAGGGCGGAACGAGCAGTACTTC
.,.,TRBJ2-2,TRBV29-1,CSVGGSGELFF,TGCAGCGTTGGGGGAAGCGGGGAGCTGTTTTTT
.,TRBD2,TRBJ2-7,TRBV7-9,CASSLSLSGGGSDEQYF,TGTGCCAGCAGCTTATCCCTTAGCGGGGGGGGATCGGACGAGCAGTACTTC
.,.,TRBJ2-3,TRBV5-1,CASSHDSTDTQYF,TGCGCCAGCAGCCACGACAGCACAGATACGCAGTATTTT
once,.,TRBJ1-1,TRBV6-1,CASSPIPGYTEAFF,TGTGCCAGCAGTCCAATCCCCGGGTACACTGAAGCTTTCTTT
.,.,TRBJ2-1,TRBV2,CASSVEALGEQFF,TGTGCCAGCAGTGTAGAAGCCCTTGGGGAGCAGTTCTTC
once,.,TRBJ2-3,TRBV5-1,CASSLPGLAGDTQYF,TGCGCCAGCAGCTTACCGGGACTTGCAGGAGATACGCAGTATTTT
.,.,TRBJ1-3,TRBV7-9,CASSLGRSSGNTIYF,TGTGCCAGCAGCCTAGGACGGAGCTCTGGAAACACCATATATTTT
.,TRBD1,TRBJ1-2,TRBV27,CASSPGQARSNYGYTF,TGTGCCAGCAGCCCGGGACAGGCCAGATCTAACTATGGCTACACCTTC
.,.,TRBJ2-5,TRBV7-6,CASSYRRRTLGGETQYF,TGTGCCAGCAGCTACCGAAGGCGGACCCTAGGAGGGGAGACCCAGTACTTC
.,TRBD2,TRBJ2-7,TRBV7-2,CASSLDPFRREAGEQYF,TGTGCCAGCAGCTTAGACCCCTTTAGGCGGGAGGCCGGGGAGCAGTACTTC
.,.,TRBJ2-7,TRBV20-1,CSARVTYEQYF,TGCAGTGCCCGAGTGACCTACGAGCAGTACTTC
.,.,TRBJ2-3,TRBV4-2,CASSPQGRGYSDTQYF,TGTGCCAGCAGCCCACAGGGGCGGGGGTATTCAGATACGCAGTATTTT
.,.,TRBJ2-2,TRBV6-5,CASSYSLGTGELFF,TGTGCCAGCAGTTACTCCTTGGGGACCGGGGAGCTGTTTTTT
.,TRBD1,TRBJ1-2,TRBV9,CASSGGQGLNYGYTF,TGTGCCAGCAGCGGAGGACAGGGCTTGAACTATGGCTACACCTTC
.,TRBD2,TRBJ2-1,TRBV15,CATSTGGSSYNEQFF,TGTGCCACCAGCACCGGGGGGAGCTCCTACAATGAGCAGTTCTTC
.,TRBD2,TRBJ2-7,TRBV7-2,CASSLEGLAVHEQYF,TGTGCCAGCAGCTTAGAGGGTCTAGCGGTTCACGAGCAGTACTTC
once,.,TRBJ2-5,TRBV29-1,CSVGKPGMTETQYF,TGCAGCGTTGGGAAACCAGGGATGACGGAGACCCAGTACTTC
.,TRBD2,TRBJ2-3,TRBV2,CASMGLAGVDTQYF,TGTGCCAGCATGGGACTAGCGGGAGTGGATACGCAGTATTTT
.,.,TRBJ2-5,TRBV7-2,CASSPWGGGRGETQYF,TGTGCCAGCAGCCCGTGGGGTGGCGGGCGAGGAGAGACCCAGTACTTC
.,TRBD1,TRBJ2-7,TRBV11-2,CASSLIQGENYEQYF,TGTGCCAGCAGCTTAATACAGGGGGAAAACTACGAGCAGTACTTC
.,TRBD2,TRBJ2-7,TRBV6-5,CASSFGNSGGTYEQYF,TGTGCCAGCAGTTTTGGAAATAGCGGGGGGACCTACGAGCAGTACTTC
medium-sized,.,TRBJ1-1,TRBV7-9,CASSLRDRYEAFF,TGTGCCAGCAGCTTACGAGACAGATATGAAGCTTTCTTT
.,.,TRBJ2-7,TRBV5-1,CASSRAGDYEQYF,TGCGCCAGCAGCCGAGCTGGGGACTACGAGCAGTACTTC
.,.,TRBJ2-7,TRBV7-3,CASSLMGGTSYEQYF,TGTGCCAGCAGCTTAATGGGGGGAACTTCTTACGAGCAGTACTTC
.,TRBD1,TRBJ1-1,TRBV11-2,CASSADRGTEAFF,TGTGCCAGCAGCGCCGACAGGGGGACTGAAGCTTTCTTT
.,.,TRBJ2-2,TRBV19,CASTWSANTGELFF,TGTGCCAGTACCTGGAGCGCGAACACCGGGGAGCTGTTTTTT
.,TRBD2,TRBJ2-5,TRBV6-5,CASSYQLAGAQETQYF,TGTGCCAGCAGTTACCAACTAGCGGGGGCGCAAGAGACCCAGTACTTC
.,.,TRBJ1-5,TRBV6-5,CASSSTFYSNQPQHF,TGTGCCAGCAGTTCGACATTTTATAGCAATCAGCCCCAGCATTTT
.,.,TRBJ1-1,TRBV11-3,CASSHPPQEVETEAFF,TGTGCCAGCAGCCACCCCCCCCAGGAGGTGGAAACTGAAGCTTTCTTT
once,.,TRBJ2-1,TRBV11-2,CASSLIWGNEQFF,TGTGCCAGCAGCTTGATATGGGGAAATGAGCAGTTCTTC
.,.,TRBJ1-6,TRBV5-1,CASSLGPGTSTSPLHF,TGCGCCAGCAGCTTGGGGCCCGGGACATCTACTTCACCCCTCCACTTT
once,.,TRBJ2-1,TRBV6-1,CASSELWGYNEQFF,TGTGCCAGCAGTGAACTTTGGGGGTACAATGAGCAGTTCTTC
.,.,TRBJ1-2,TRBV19,CASSIVWARVNHNYGYTF,TGTGCCAGTAGTATAGTGTGGGCCAGGGTAAATCATAACTATGGCTACACCTTC